Following are 23 T cell receptor beta chains from one sample sequenced in a study of T-cell memory formation after mild COVID-19. Using its own MiXCR run on the 5' RACE reads, TCRdb lists one record per CDR3 protein. Of 450,000 to 650,000 distinct CDR3 sequences in the sample, roughly 21% are singletons; the top ten hold about an eighth. Source material: PBMCs or a T cell subset sorted from them (not recorded which). The source is an adult woman who had mild COVID-19 (a few samples of this study predate the infection). Cell type and time point are not known.

This clonotype was seen only a few times. The CDR3 loop reads CAAGSPLHF. In DNA form, the CDR3 reads TGTGCCGCGGGATCACCCCTCCACTTT. V usage is TRBV27 and J usage is TRBJ1-6; D not certain. The CDR3 is 9 amino acids. Germline loops: CDR1 MNHEY, CDR2 SMNVEV (reference sequence). V was cut by 11 bases and J by 10 bases, with 6 bases left in between.

This rearrangement joins TRBV9 to TRBJ2-7, with TRBD2 matching over 7 bases. Germline V gives CDR1 SGDLS, CDR2 YYNGEE. This CDR3 spans 15 amino acids. After removal of 3 bases from V and 2 bases from J, the junction contained 8 bases not matched to a gene. The CDR3 here is CASSGGEGTAYEQYF. The CDR3 DNA follows: TGTGCCAGCAGCGGCGGGGAGGGTACTGCCTACGAGCAGTACTTC.

This clonotype appeared a few times. CDR3 sequence (DNA): TGTGCCACCAGTGATTTCGGTAGCGGGCATAACAATGAGCAGTTCTTC. Its protein product is CATSDFGSGHNNEQFF. This sequence joins TRBV24-1 and TRBJ2-1; 7 bases map to TRBD2. CDR1 and CDR2 from the germline V gene are KGHDR and SFDVKD. CDR3 length equals 16 residues. Unmatched junction bases numbered 7, after V lost 1 base and J lost 5 bases.

This chain uses TRBV19 with TRBJ2-7, with 9 nucleotides matching TRBD2. There are 14 residues in the CDR3. Per germline, CDR1 LNHDA and CDR2 SQIVND (reference sequence). The V and J ends lost 4 bases and 7 bases, in that order; junction bases with no gene match: 8. CDR3 amino acids: CASSTGAGGPEQYF. The CDR3 DNA reads as TGTGCCAGTAGTACTGGCGCGGGGGGGCCGGAGCAGTACTTC.

This rearrangement joins TRBV29-1 to TRBJ2-3, with 12 positions matching TRBD2. J lost 1 base, V lost 1 base, and 3 bases had no gene match. The CDR3 totals 16 residues. Germline V gene sequence: CDR1 SQVTM, CDR2 ANQGSEA. CDR3 bases: TGCAGCGTTGAAGGGCCTAGCGGGAGGGGCACAGATACGCAGTATTTT. Its translation: CSVEGPSGRGTDTQYF.

A few counts support this clonotype. This chain uses TRBV4-2 with TRBJ2-7, with TRBD2 identical over 10 bases. This CDR3 has 15 amino acids. CDR1 and CDR2 (germline): LGHNA, YNFKEQ. After removal of 4 bases from V and 7 bases from J, the junction contained 10 bases not matched to a gene. The CDR3: CASSLFLAGVDEQYF. The CDR3 DNA is TGTGCCAGCAGCCTATTCCTAGCGGGAGTAGATGAGCAGTACTTC.

This clonotype has a count of ten or more. The V and J genes are TRBV3-1 and TRBJ2-3; TRBD2 matches at 15 bases. Germline V lookup: CDR1 LGHDT, CDR2 YNNKEL (reference sequence). This CDR3 has 16 amino acids. The junction had 6 bases not matched to a gene; V was cut back by 4 bases and J by 7 bases. CDR3 loop: CASSRLGTSGGNTQYF. The DNA of the CDR3 is TGTGCCAGCAGCCGACTTGGGACTAGCGGGGGGAATACGCAGTATTTT.

This clonotype was counted at least ten times. The chain links TRBV7-2 to TRBJ2-3; D tentatively reads TRBD1 or TRBD2 (5 bases each). This CDR3 contains 15 residues. Trimming removed 3 bases at V and 1 base at J, with 11 bases between. The germline CDR1 and CDR2 sequences are SGHTA and FQGNSA. The CDR3 spells CASSLDGTRTDTQYF. CDR3 DNA: TGTGCCAGCAGCTTGGACGGGACCCGCACAGATACGCAGTATTTT.

This clonotype was recorded a few times. The rearrangement links TRBV4-1 to TRBJ2-1; 7 nucleotides match TRBD2. V shed 8 bases and J 8 bases; nucleotides not matched to a gene: 6. The germline V gene has CDR1 MGHRA and CDR2 YSYEKL. The CDR3 extends over 12 amino acids. The CDR3, as DNA: TGCGCCAGCGGAGCGGGAAATGATGAGCAGTTCTTC. Encoded protein: CASGAGNDEQFF.

This clonotype was counted a few times. The J gene is TRBJ1-5, the V gene TRBV12-3 or TRBV12-4; TRBD1 might be the D (6 bases). The germline V and J ends were trimmed by 7 bases and 3 bases, with 13 bases remaining between them. This CDR3 region has 14 residues. CDR3 in DNA: TGTGCCAGCAAAGCACAGGGCTTCAATCAGCCCCAGCATTTT. Translation gives CASKAQGFNQPQHF.

This sequence joins TRBV12-3 or TRBV12-4 and TRBJ2-1; 16 nucleotides line up with TRBD2. Losses at the gene ends were 6 bases for V and 6 bases for J; bases not matched to a gene: 2. This CDR3 region has 15 residues. CDR3 bases: TGTGCCAGCAGGGGGACTAGCGGGAGGGCCAATGAGCAGTTCTTC. Translated, it gives CASRGTSGRANEQFF.

Only a few counts were recorded for this clonotype. V and J are TRBV7-2 and TRBJ2-7, with 12 positions matching TRBD1. Losses at the gene ends were 1 base for V and 3 bases for J; bases not matched to a gene: 4. CDR3 length equals 16 residues. Germline V gene sequence: CDR1 SGHTA, CDR2 FQGNSA. CDR3 protein: CASSLGGTGGVYEQYF. The CDR3 nucleotides are TGTGCCAGCAGCTTAGGAGGGACAGGGGGCGTCTACGAGCAGTACTTC.

The V call is TRBV12-5, the J call TRBJ1-1; D not certain. V was cut by 0 bases and J by 10 bases, with 9 bases left in between. This CDR3 has 12 amino acids. In germline, CDR1 is LGHNT, CDR2 FRNRAP. DNA for the CDR3: TGTGCTAGTGGTTTGGTAAGCCGCGCAGCTTTCTTT. Amino acids: CASGLVSRAAFF.

This rearrangement joins TRBV9 to TRBJ2-1, with TRBD2 matching over 14 bases. V lost 7 bases and J lost 8; bases outside the gene matches: 11. This CDR3 region has 16 residues. CDR1 is SGDLS, CDR2 YYNGEE, per germline. The CDR3 is CASSRTSGGTPHEQFF. Here the CDR3 DNA reads TGTGCCAGCTCTAGGACTAGCGGGGGGACACCTCATGAGCAGTTCTTC.

J is TRBJ2-5 and V is TRBV6-6, with 8 bases lining up with TRBD2. The CDR3 length is 14 residues. Looked up from germline, CDR1 is MNHNY and CDR2 is SVGAGI (reference sequence). V trimming: 5 bases; J trimming: 6 bases; junction bases outside the gene matches: 8. For the CDR3, the DNA is TGTGCCAGCAGTCCCCGCGGGGGGTTGAAGACCCAGTACTTC. Translated, it gives CASSPRGGLKTQYF.

The V and J genes are TRBV20-1 and TRBJ2-1; D tentatively fits TRBD1 or TRBD2 (5 bases each). From germline, CDR1 is DFQATT and CDR2 SNEGSKA (reference sequence). This CDR3 contains 14 residues. V dropped 3 bases and J dropped 0 bases, with 9 bases sitting between them. Written as DNA, the CDR3 is TGCAGTGCTAGGAGGGGTATCTCCTACAATGAGCAGTTCTTC. Protein: CSARRGISYNEQFF.

The genes are TRBV12-3 or TRBV12-4 and TRBJ2-7, with D unresolved. Trimming shortened V by 5 bases and J by 6 bases, and 14 bases separated the two germline ends. This CDR3 comprises 13 residues. DNA for the CDR3: TGTGCCAGCAGTGAGAGAAGAAGGGTCGAGCAGTACTTC. It translates to CASSERRRVEQYF.

The V and J genes are TRBV4-3 and TRBJ2-1; D possibly matches TRBD1 or TRBD2 (5 bases each). In germline, CDR1 is LGHNA, CDR2 YSLEER. This CDR3 region has 17 residues. Trimming pared 0 bases from V and 3 bases from J, leaving 15 bases between. The CDR3: CASSQDFPGRNYNEQFF. The DNA of the CDR3 is TGCGCCAGCAGCCAAGACTTCCCGGGACGTAACTACAATGAGCAGTTCTTC.

This rearrangement joins TRBV12-3 or TRBV12-4 to TRBJ2-1; D remains ambiguous. V was pared by 5 bases and J by 10 bases, with 18 bases between. There are 14 residues in the CDR3. CDR3 region: CASSVVRIAEEQFF. The CDR3 DNA sequence: TGTGCCAGCAGTGTTGTACGGATCGCCGAGGAGCAGTTCTTC.

This sequence joins TRBV6-1 and TRBJ2-1, with 9 positions matching TRBD2. J was trimmed by 5 bases and V by 4 bases; bases with no gene match: 3. Germline assignment: CDR1 MNHNS and CDR2 SASEGT. The CDR3 spans 14 residues. The CDR3 here is CASSVRGRDNEQFF. The CDR3 nucleotides read TGTGCCAGCAGTGTCCGCGGGAGGGACAATGAGCAGTTCTTC.

Points on this clonotype: One junction end disagrees with the germline gene, perhaps due to a read error. The chain couples TRBV18 to TRBJ2-7; 8 positions match TRBD2. The germline CDR1 and CDR2 sequences are KGHSH and LQKENI. This CDR3 region has 17 residues. CDR3 in DNA: TGTGCGAGCTCACCATTCGACCTAGGAACGGGAGGGCCCGAGCAGTACTTC. Amino acid sequence: CASSPFDLGTGGPEQYF.

The chain has TRBV29-1 and TRBJ2-5; the D gene is possibly TRBD2 (5 bases). CDR1 is SQVTM, CDR2 ANQGSEA, per germline. The CDR3 contains 14 residues. V lost 6 bases, J lost 7 bases, and 21 bases lay in between. The CDR3 protein is CSVLRYEGSATQYF. Written as DNA, the CDR3 is TGCAGCGTACTACGGTATGAGGGCTCGGCGACCCAGTACTTC. Complete variable domain (other parts from reference TRBV29-1 and TRBJ2-5): SAVISQKPSRDICQRGTSLTIQCQVDSQVTMMFWYRQQPGQSLTLIATANQGSEATYESGFVIDKFPISRPNLTFSTLTVSNMSPEDSSIYLCSVLRYEGSATQYFGPGTRLLVL.

The chain links TRBV27 to TRBJ2-7, with D maybe TRBD1 (6 bases). Germline loops: CDR1 MNHEY, CDR2 SMNVEV (reference sequence). V was clipped by 6 bases and J by 5 bases, with 20 bases between them. The CDR3 runs 15 residues. In DNA form, the CDR3 reads TGTGCCAGCAGCCCTGACAGGACCCCCTCTGACGAGCAGTACTTC. Translation gives CASSPDRTPSDEQYF.